This T cell receptor beta chain was sequenced in a study of beta chain features in type 1 diabetes. This clone was recorded a few times. The entirety of the isolated RNA underwent reverse transcription, so expressed TCRB transcripts were sequenced. Profiled with immunoSEQ multiplex PCR; TCRdb holds only in-frame clones, not every one. The sample lists about 250,000 clones; around an eighth were seen once. V dropped 2 bases and J dropped 4 bases, with 9 bases sitting between them. Germline V gene data show CDR1 as KGHSH and CDR2 as LQKENI. The CDR3 loop spans 14 amino acids. The V call is TRBV18, the J call TRBJ1-3; TRBD1 is a possible D gene (5 bases). This sequence was found in a woman between 40 and 55 years old in good health. Sequencing was carried out using naive CD4+ T cells from blood. The CDR3, as DNA: TGTGCCAGCTCACCAGCAGGGTTGGGAAACACCATATATTTT. Translating it yields CASSPAGLGNTIYF. Combining the CDR3 with reference TRBV18 and TRBJ1-3 gives the whole variable domain NAGVMQNPRHLVRRRGQEARLRCSPMKGHSHVYWYRQLPEEGLKFMVYLQKENIIDESGMPKERFSAEFPKEGPSILRIQQVVRGDSAAYFCASSPAGLGNTIYFGEGSWLTVV.